One and the same sample provided the 8 T cell receptor beta chains below, sequenced in a study of T cell responses to AZD1222 COVID-19 vaccine. This table comes from immunoSEQ multiplex PCR, and its TCRdb copy is limited to in-frame clones, with some not included. The data show 100,000 to 150,000 clones, roughly 88% seen once. Sequenced here: peripheral blood, sampled on day 0 of AZD1222 vaccination. These receptors originate from an adult in good health.

V and J are TRBV3-1 (or the pseudogene TRBV3-2) and TRBJ1-1; tentative D call: TRBD1 (5 bases). The germline CDR1 and CDR2 sequences are LGHDT and YNNKEL (reference sequence). V lost 6 bases, J lost 3 bases, and 17 bases lay in between. The CDR3 sequence is 15 residues long. The CDR3 loop reads CASSEGDAGHTEAFF. CDR3 bases: TGTGCCAGCAGTGAAGGGGATGCAGGGCACACTGAAGCTTTCTTT.

The chain couples TRBV28 to TRBJ2-7; a possible D gene is TRBD1 (6 bases). The germline V gene has CDR1 MDHEN and CDR2 SYDVKM. The V gene lost 4 bases and the J gene lost 7 bases, with 20 bases spanning the gap. CDR3 length equals 15 residues. CDR3 nucleotides: TGTGCCAGCAGTTATTCCGGGACACCCCTGAGTGAGCAGTACTTC. Amino acids: CASSYSGTPLSEQYF. Complete variable domain (other parts from reference TRBV28 and TRBJ2-7): DVKVTQSSRYLVKRTGEKVFLECVQDMDHENMFWYRQDPGLGLRLIYFSYDVKMKEKGDIPEGYSVSREKKERFSLILESASTNQTSMYLCASSYSGTPLSEQYFGPGTRLTVT.

The chain has TRBV7-2 and TRBJ1-2; a weak D match, TRBD1 (5 bases). CDR3 length: 20 amino acids. Germline V gene data show CDR1 as SGHTA and CDR2 as FQGNSA. With 0 bases removed from V and 4 bases from J, the gap between germline ends came to 27 bases. The CDR3 region is CASSLAQDLGTRDHPYGYTF. The CDR3 region has the DNA TGTGCCAGCAGCTTAGCTCAAGATCTGGGGACCCGGGACCATCCCTATGGCTACACCTTC.

The CDR3 DNA reads TGTGCCAGCAGTTTACTGGGACAGACTTTCTATGGCTACACCTTC. Translation gives CASSLLGQTFYGYTF. V gene TRBV28 combines with J gene TRBJ1-2, with TRBD1 matching 7 bases. Germline V gives CDR1 MDHEN, CDR2 SYDVKM. J was trimmed by 4 bases and V by 2 bases; bases with no gene match: 7. The CDR3 runs 15 residues.

This clone was detected once. The chain uses TRBV7-2 and TRBJ2-3, with 8 bases fitting TRBD2. With V trimmed by 6 bases and J by 2 bases, 10 bases remained unmatched. Germline values: CDR1 SGHTA, CDR2 FQGNSA. The CDR3 contains 16 residues. The CDR3 loop is CASRSKGRGDTDTQYF. CDR3 DNA sequence: TGTGCCAGCAGGTCGAAAGGGCGGGGGGACACAGATACGCAGTATTTT.

This chain uses TRBV7-8 with TRBJ1-6; D ambiguous. V was shortened by 1 base and J by 7 bases, with 2 bases between the two germline ends. This CDR3 has 12 residues. Germline V gives CDR1 SGHVS, CDR2 FQNEAQ. The CDR3 region is CASSLENSPLHF. Written as DNA, the CDR3 is TGTGCCAGCAGCTTAGAAAATTCACCCCTCCACTTT.

A remark on this clone: Germline and junction disagree at one end, which may indicate a read error. The chain links TRBV4-1 to TRBJ1-6; D remains ambiguous. Per germline, CDR1 MGHRA and CDR2 YSYEKL. The CDR3 spans 16 residues. The CDR3 protein is CARSHEDSAGYSPLHF. The CDR3 DNA reads as TGCGCCAGAAGCCATGAGGACTCCGCGGGGTATTCACCCCTCCACTTT.

The chain has TRBV15 and TRBJ1-5; 11 nucleotides line up with TRBD1. Trimming removed 6 bases from V and 0 bases from J; junction bases left unmatched: 13. CDR3 length equals 19 residues. Germline CDR1 is LNHNV and CDR2 is YYDKDF (reference sequence). The CDR3 region has the DNA TGTGCCACCAGAGGAGGAGCGGGACAGGGGGGAAATAGCAATCAGCCCCAGCATTTT. This codes for CATRGGAGQGGNSNQPQHF.